What follows is one T cell receptor beta chain and its context. Germline V lookup: CDR1 MDHEN, CDR2 SYDVKM. The length of the CDR3 is 16 residues. Trimming stripped 3 bases from V and 0 bases from J, with 9 bases between. The source of the sample is a study of blood T cell repertoires in COVID-19. The method was immunoSEQ multiplex PCR; TCRdb's version includes in-frame clones alone and lacks a portion of them. This table has more than 300,000 clones, around 90% appearing once. Material for sequencing was peripheral blood. The chain joins TRBV28 to TRBJ1-6; D is unresolved. The clonotype was recovered from a woman younger than 35 who had recovered from COVID-19. The CDR3 coding sequence is TGTGCCAGCAGTTTTGCTCCGGGCTCCTATAATTCACCCCTCCACTTT. Translation: CASSFAPGSYNSPLHF.